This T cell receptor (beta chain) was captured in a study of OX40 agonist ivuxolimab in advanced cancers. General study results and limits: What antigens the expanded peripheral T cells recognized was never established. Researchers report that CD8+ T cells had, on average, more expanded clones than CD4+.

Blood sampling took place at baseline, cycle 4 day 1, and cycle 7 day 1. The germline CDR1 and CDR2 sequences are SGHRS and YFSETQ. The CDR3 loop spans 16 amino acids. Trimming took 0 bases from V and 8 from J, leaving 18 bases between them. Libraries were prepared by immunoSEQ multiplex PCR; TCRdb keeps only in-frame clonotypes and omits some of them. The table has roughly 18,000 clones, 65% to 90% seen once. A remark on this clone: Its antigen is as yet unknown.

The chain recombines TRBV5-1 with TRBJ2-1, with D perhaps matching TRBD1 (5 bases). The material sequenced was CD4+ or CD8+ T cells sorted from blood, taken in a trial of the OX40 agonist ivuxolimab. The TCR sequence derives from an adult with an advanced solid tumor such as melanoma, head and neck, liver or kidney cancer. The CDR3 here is CASSLGLLGPSDEQFF. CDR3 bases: TGCGCCAGCAGCTTGGGACTCCTGGGGCCATCTGATGAGCAGTTCTTC.